The clone carrying this TCR beta chain occurred a few times. This entry is derived from a study of blood T cell repertoires in COVID-19. Background on the study: Samples representing acute and convalescent COVID-19 were sourced from the United States, Italy and Spain. T cells, B-cell-depleted T cells, or PBMCs provided the cDNA or gDNA that served as material.

Under the authors' procedure: Amplification of reference gene primers provided the estimated nucleated cell counts. Some clones are missing from TCRdb's copy, which holds only in-frame ones; the method was immunoSEQ multiplex PCR. V and J calls and clone size are given by that table; D and trimming were obtained from the DNA. Among roughly 110,000 clones listed, approximately 90% were seen once. Trimming shortened V by 8 bases and J by 4 bases, and 12 bases separated the two germline ends. Germline lookup yields CDR1 LNHDA and CDR2 SQIVND (reference sequence). The CDR3 extends over 12 amino acids. The sequenced sample was peripheral blood. The sequence came from a woman aged 70-85 years who had recovered from COVID-19. V usage is TRBV19 and J usage is TRBJ2-7; the D is unclear. The CDR3 DNA is TGTGCCAGTTCTAGACTCGGATACGAGCAGTACTTC. Residues: CASSRLGYEQYF. The whole variable domain, remainder taken from reference TRBV19 and TRBJ2-7, is DGGITQSPKYLFRKEGQNVTLSCEQNLNHDAMYWYRQDPGQGLRLIYYSQIVNDFQKGDIAEGYSVSREKKESFPLTVTSAQKNPTAFYLCASSRLGYEQYFGPGTRLTVT.